A selection of T cell receptor beta chains follows, all from one sample in a study of T cell responses to AZD1222 COVID-19 vaccine. TCRdb's table, derived via immunoSEQ multiplex PCR, lists solely in-frame clones and lacks some. The sample records 90,000 to 120,000 clones, approximately 90% being singletons. The sample here was peripheral blood, taken 28 days after the second AZD1222 dose. Receptor source: an adult who received the AZD1222 COVID-19 vaccine. CDR3s include the opening cysteine and the closing phenylalanine or tryptophan. D genes are given only for firm matches. Only part of the rows carry a size: once, few, many, or a class if the clone is expanded.

>TRBV12-3/TRBV12-4|TRBJ2-2|-|-
TGTGCCAGCAGGGTGAGGGGAACCGGGGAGCTGTTTTTT
CASRVRGTGELFF
>TRBV4-3|TRBJ2-7|-|once
TGCGCCAGCAGCCAAGGGCGGGGAAGCTCCTACGAGCAGTACTTC
CASSQGRGSSYEQYF
>TRBV5-4|TRBJ1-1|-|once
TGTGCCGGGGGGGGAGAGAACACTGAAGCTTTCTTT
CAGGGENTEAFF
>TRBV7-2|TRBJ2-1|-|-
TGTGCCAGCAGCCTCACCCTGGGGGCCCCGGGAGACCCCTACAATGAGCAGTTCTTC
CASSLTLGAPGDPYNEQFF
>TRBV25-1|TRBJ2-2|TRBD1|once
TGTGCCAGCAGTGTTGGACAGGGGACCGGGGAGCTGTTTTTT
CASSVGQGTGELFF
>TRBV7-5|TRBJ2-7|-|-
TGTGCCAGAAGCCAGGACAGGGGGGGCCACTACGAGCAGTACTTC
CARSQDRGGHYEQYF
>TRBV5-6|TRBJ2-3|TRBD2|-
TGTGCCAGCAGCCTCGGACTAGCGGGGCGCACAGATACGCAGTATTTT
CASSLGLAGRTDTQYF
>TRBV6-4|TRBJ2-1|TRBD1|-
TGTGCCAGCAGTGAACGAGGGGGCGGCGATGAGCAGTTCTTC
CASSERGGGDEQFF
>TRBV7-9|TRBJ1-6|-|once
TGTGCCAGCAGCACAACACAGGGTAGGATCTATAATTCACCCCTCCACTTT
CASSTTQGRIYNSPLHF
>TRBV28|TRBJ2-1|TRBD1|-
TGTGCCAGCAGATGGACAGGCCCCAATGAGCAGTTCTTC
CASRWTGPNEQFF
>TRBV18|TRBJ2-2|-|once
TGTGCCAGCTCACCACAGGGGGCGAACACCGGGGAGCTGTTTTTT
CASSPQGANTGELFF
>TRBV5-1|TRBJ1-4|-|once
TGCGCCAGCAGCTTGAATACCGGACAAGGGGAAAAACTGTTTTTT
CASSLNTGQGEKLFF
>TRBV2|TRBJ1-1|-|few
TGTGCCAGCAGTGGGGTCCCCGACAAGGCGCTTGAAGCTTTCTTT
CASSGVPDKALEAFF
>TRBV11-2|TRBJ2-7|-|-
TGTGCCAGCAGCTTCTTACCCCCGGGACCCCTGGCCCACGAGCAGTACTTC
CASSFLPPGPLAHEQYF
>TRBV4-1|TRBJ2-7|-|-
TGCGCCAGCAGCCCCGGCCAGGCCAACTACGAGCAGTACTTC
CASSPGQANYEQYF
>TRBV27|TRBJ2-5|TRBD1|-
TGTGCCAGCAGACCTCGGGGCGGGACAGGGGGCTCCGGGGGACACCAAGAGACCCAGTACTTC
CASRPRGGTGGSGGHQETQYF
>TRBV10-3|TRBJ2-1|TRBD1|-
TGTGCCATCAGTGGTATCGGGACAGAGGACAATGAGCAGTTCTTC
CAISGIGTEDNEQFF
>TRBV30|TRBJ1-2|TRBD1|-
TGTGCCTGGAGTGCCGGGACAGGGGGCCGTAACTATGGCTACACCTTC
CAWSAGTGGRNYGYTF
>TRBV4-1|TRBJ2-7|TRBD1|-
TGCGCCAGCAGCCAGATACCGGGACAGGGAACCTACGAGCAGTACTTC
CASSQIPGQGTYEQYF
>TRBV5-4|TRBJ2-4|TRBD2|-
TGTGCCAGCAGCCGAGGGACTAGCGAAAATAAGGACAAAAACATTCAGTACTTC
CASSRGTSENKDKNIQYF
>TRBV4-2|TRBJ2-3|-|-
TGTGCCAGCAGCCAAGGGGGGGCGGGAGCAGATACGCAGTATTTT
CASSQGGAGADTQYF
>TRBV5-5|TRBJ1-2|-|-
TGTGCCAGCAGCTTGGATCCCAGGGCAGACTATGGCTACACCTTC
CASSLDPRADYGYTF
>TRBV19|TRBJ2-1|-|-
TGTGCCAGTAGTACCCAGGGAGTTCCCTACAATGAGCAGTTCTTC
CASSTQGVPYNEQFF
>TRBV10-3|TRBJ1-1|-|-
TGTGCCATCAGTGAGTCAGGCAGAAACACTGAAGCTTTCTTT
CAISESGRNTEAFF
>TRBV2|TRBJ1-2|-|-
TGTGCCAGCAGCCCGCTGACAAATCTCTATGGCTACACCTTC
CASSPLTNLYGYTF
>TRBV9|TRBJ1-5|-|-
TGTGCCAGCAGCGTAGGGGTTAGCAATCAGCCCCAGCATTTT
CASSVGVSNQPQHF
>TRBV9|TRBJ1-3|-|-
TGTGCCAGCAGCGGGAGGGGCCACGGTTACTCTGGAAACACCATATATTTT
CASSGRGHGYSGNTIYF
>TRBV7-2|TRBJ2-7|-|-
TGTGCCAGCAGCTTAGTGGGTTTGGGCGAGCAGTACTTC
CASSLVGLGEQYF
>TRBV5-1|TRBJ2-3|-|-
TGCGCCAGCAGCTTTGACAGCACAGATACGCAGTATTTT
CASSFDSTDTQYF
>TRBV5-1|TRBJ1-2|TRBD1|few
TGCGCCAGCAGCCCGGGACAGGGGAATGGCTACACCTTC
CASSPGQGNGYTF
>TRBV29-1|TRBJ2-3|TRBD2|-
TGCAGCGTAGGGAGGACTAGCGGTTTCACAGATACGCAGTATTTT
CSVGRTSGFTDTQYF
>TRBV18|TRBJ2-7|TRBD1|-
TGTGCCAGCTCGCCCTCCCCGGGACAGCTTTCCTACGAGCAGTACTTC
CASSPSPGQLSYEQYF
>TRBV12-3/TRBV12-4|TRBJ1-1|-|-
TGTGCCAGTACGGGCTCTGAAGCTTTCTTT
CASTGSEAFF
>TRBV28|TRBJ1-2|-|once
TGTGCCAGCAGTGGCAGAGCTAACTATGGCTACACCTTC
CASSGRANYGYTF
>TRBV4-3|TRBJ2-7|TRBD2|-
TGCGCCAGCAGCCAAGCTAGCGGGAGGAGCTCCTACGAGCAGTACTTC
CASSQASGRSSYEQYF
>TRBV18|TRBJ2-7|-|-
TGTGCCAGCTCACCACCGGAGACCGCAAACCCCTTCGAGCAGTACTTC
CASSPPETANPFEQYF
>TRBV7-6|TRBJ2-3|TRBD1|-
TGTGCCAGCAGCTTACTCCTCGCGGGACAGGGGGGAACCAAACTAGATACGCAGTATTTT
CASSLLLAGQGGTKLDTQYF
>TRBV7-8|TRBJ1-2|-|-
TGTGCCAGCAGTTCGGAGTCCCCTACCCGGGGCTATGGCTACACCTTC
CASSSESPTRGYGYTF
>TRBV4-1|TRBJ2-1|TRBD2|-
TGCGCCAGCAGCCATCCGGGACTAGCGGGGGGAAGCTCCTACAATGAGCAGTTCTTC
CASSHPGLAGGSSYNEQFF
>TRBV6-1|TRBJ1-2|-|-
TGTGCCAGCAGTGAATTGGGCAGCCGCTCCCGTAACTATGGCTACACCTTC
CASSELGSRSRNYGYTF
>TRBV12-3/TRBV12-4|TRBJ2-4|-|-
TGTGCCAGCAGCTGGGGACTTAAAAACATTCAGTACTTC
CASSWGLKNIQYF
>TRBV9|TRBJ1-2|-|-
TGTGCCAGCAGCGCCTACACAGAGAACTATGGCTACACCTTC
CASSAYTENYGYTF
>TRBV29-1|TRBJ1-2|-|-
TGCAGCGTTGACCCCGGGACTGACACCTTC
CSVDPGTDTF
>TRBV18|TRBJ2-4|-|-
TGTGCCAGCTCACCATCTAACAGACTTACTTTACTAGCCAAAAACATTCAGTACTTC
CASSPSNRLTLLAKNIQYF
>TRBV28|TRBJ2-2|TRBD2|-
TGTGCCAGCAGTCTAGCGGGGGACACCGGGGAGCTGTTTTTT
CASSLAGDTGELFF